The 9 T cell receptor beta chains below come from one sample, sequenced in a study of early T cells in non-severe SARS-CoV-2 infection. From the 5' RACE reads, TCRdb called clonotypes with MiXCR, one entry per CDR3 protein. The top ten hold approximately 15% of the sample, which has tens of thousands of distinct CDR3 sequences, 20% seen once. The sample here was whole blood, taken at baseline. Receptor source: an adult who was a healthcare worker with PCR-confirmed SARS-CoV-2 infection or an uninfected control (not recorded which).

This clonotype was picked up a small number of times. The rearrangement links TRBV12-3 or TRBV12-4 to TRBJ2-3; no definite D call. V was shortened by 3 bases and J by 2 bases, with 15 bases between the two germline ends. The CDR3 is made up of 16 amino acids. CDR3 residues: CASSFSGRTNTDTQYF. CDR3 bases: TGTGCCAGCAGTTTCTCCGGAAGGACCAACACAGATACGCAGTATTTT.

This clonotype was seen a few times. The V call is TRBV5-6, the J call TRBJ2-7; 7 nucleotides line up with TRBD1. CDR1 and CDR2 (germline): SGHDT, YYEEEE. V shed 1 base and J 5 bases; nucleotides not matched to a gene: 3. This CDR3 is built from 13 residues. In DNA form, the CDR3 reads TGTGCCAGCAGCTTGAGAGGGGGCGACGAGCAGTACTTC. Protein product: CASSLRGGDEQYF.

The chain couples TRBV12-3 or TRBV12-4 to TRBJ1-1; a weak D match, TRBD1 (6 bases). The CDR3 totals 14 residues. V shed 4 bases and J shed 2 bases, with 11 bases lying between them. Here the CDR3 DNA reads TGTGCCAGCAGTTCACAGGGTATCAACACTGAAGCTTTCTTT. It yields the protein CASSSQGINTEAFF.

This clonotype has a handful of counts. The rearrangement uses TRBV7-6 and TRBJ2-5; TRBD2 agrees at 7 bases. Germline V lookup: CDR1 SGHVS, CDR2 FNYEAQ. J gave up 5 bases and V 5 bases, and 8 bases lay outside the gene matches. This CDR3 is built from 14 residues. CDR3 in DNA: TGTGCCAGCAGCCCGGGACTACCCGGGGAGACCCAGTACTTC. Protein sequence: CASSPGLPGETQYF.

The DNA for the CDR3 is TGTGCCAGCAGCTTCAGTTGGGAGACCCAGTACTTC. Protein: CASSFSWETQYF. V usage is TRBV7-9 and J usage is TRBJ2-5; D gene unclear. Trimming cost V 3 bases and J 5 bases, with 7 bases left between them. The CDR3 has 12 amino acids. The V gene's germline CDR1 is SEHNR and CDR2 FQNEAQ (reference sequence).

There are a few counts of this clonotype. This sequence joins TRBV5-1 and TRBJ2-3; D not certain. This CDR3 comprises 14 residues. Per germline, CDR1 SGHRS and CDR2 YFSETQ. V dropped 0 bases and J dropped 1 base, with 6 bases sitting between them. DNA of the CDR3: TGCGCCAGCAGCTTGGTGGTCGGCACAGATACGCAGTATTTT. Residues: CASSLVVGTDTQYF.

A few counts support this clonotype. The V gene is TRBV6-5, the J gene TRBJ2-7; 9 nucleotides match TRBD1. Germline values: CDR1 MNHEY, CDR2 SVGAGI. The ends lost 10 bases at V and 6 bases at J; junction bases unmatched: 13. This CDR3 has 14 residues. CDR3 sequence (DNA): TGTGCCACTCAGCGAGGGGGACAGGGAGGCGAGCAGTACTTC. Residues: CATQRGGQGGEQYF.

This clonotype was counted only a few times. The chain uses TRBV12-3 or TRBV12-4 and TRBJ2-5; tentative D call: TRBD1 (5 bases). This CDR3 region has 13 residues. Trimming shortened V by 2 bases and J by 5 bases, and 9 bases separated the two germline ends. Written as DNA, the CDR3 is TGTGCCAGCAGTTTAATGGCAGGGGAGACCCAGTACTTC. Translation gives CASSLMAGETQYF.

The DNA for the CDR3 is TGTGCCAGCAGGCCTACAGGAGTTACCTACGAGCAGTACTTC. Its protein is CASRPTGVTYEQYF. The rearrangement joins TRBV6-6 to TRBJ2-7; tentative D call: TRBD1 (5 bases). CDR3 length: 14 residues. Trimming took 6 bases from V and 2 from J, leaving 14 bases between them. Looked up from germline, CDR1 is MNHNY and CDR2 is SVGAGI (reference sequence).